The clone carrying this T cell receptor (beta chain) has just a few counts. What it binds is unknown. This sample was taken from a study of T-cell reconstitution after alpha-beta-depleted transplantation in children. Study-level points and caveats: From newly produced T cells came most of the T-cell counts and diversity one year after transplant. Surviving recipient T cells and thymic progenitors accounted for the high day-60 TCRbeta diversity observed in some patients. Two months or so post-transplant, alpha-beta T cells reportedly derived from several hundred expanded graft clones.

This sample's TCRbeta library carried unique molecular identifier barcodes. TCRdb re-called the PCR reads with MiXCR, one entry per CDR3 protein. The sample contains hundreds of thousands of distinct CDR3 sequences, around 13% of which appear only once. Germline CDR1 is SGHRS and CDR2 is YFSETQ. The CDR3 sequence is 12 residues long. With V trimmed by 4 bases and J by 8 bases, 5 bases remained unmatched. This chain links TRBV5-1 with TRBJ1-2; 7 positions match TRBD1. This sequence was found in a girl aged 2 to 10 with congenital amegakaryocytic thrombocytopenia, due to receive a stem cell transplant. The sample here was PBMCs, taken before TCRalphabeta/CD19-depleted stem cell transplant. The CDR3 bases are TGCGCCAGCAGCATCACAGGGGACGGCTACACCTTC. Amino acids: CASSITGDGYTF. Supplemented by reference TRBV5-1 and TRBJ1-2, the full variable domain reads KAGVTQTPRYLIKTRGQQVTLSCSPISGHRSVSWYQQTPGQGLQFLFEYFSETQRNKGNFPGRFSGRQFSNSRSEMNVSTLELGDSALYLCASSITGDGYTFGSGTRLTVV.